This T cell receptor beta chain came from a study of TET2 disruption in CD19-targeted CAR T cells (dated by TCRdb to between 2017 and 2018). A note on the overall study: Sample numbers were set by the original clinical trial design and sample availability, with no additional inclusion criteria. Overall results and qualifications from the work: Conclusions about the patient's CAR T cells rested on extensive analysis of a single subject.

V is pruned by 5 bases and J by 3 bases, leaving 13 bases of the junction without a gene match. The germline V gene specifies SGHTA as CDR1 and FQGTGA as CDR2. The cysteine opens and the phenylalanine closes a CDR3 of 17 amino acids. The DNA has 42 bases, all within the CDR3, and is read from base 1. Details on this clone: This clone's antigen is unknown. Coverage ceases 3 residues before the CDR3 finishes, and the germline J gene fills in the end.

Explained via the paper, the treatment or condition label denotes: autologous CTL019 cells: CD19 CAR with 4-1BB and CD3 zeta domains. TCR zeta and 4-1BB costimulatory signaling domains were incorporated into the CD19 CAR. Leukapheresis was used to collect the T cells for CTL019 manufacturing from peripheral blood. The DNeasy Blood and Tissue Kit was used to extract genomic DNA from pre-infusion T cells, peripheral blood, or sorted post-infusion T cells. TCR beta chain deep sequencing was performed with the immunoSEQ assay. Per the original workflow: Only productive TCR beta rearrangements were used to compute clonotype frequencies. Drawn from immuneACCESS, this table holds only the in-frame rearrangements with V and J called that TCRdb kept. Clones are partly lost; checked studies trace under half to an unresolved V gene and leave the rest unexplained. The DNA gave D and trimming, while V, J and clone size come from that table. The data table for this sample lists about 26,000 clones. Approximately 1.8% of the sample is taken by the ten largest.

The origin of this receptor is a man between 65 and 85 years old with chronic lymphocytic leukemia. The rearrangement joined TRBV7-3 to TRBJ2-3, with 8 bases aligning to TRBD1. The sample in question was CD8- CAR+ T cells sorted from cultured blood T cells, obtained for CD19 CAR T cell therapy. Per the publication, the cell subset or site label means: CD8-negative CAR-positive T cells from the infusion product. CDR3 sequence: CASSAFPGGAGTDTQYF. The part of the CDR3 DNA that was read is TGTGCCAGCAGCGCCTTTCCAGGGGGCGCGGGGACAGATACG.